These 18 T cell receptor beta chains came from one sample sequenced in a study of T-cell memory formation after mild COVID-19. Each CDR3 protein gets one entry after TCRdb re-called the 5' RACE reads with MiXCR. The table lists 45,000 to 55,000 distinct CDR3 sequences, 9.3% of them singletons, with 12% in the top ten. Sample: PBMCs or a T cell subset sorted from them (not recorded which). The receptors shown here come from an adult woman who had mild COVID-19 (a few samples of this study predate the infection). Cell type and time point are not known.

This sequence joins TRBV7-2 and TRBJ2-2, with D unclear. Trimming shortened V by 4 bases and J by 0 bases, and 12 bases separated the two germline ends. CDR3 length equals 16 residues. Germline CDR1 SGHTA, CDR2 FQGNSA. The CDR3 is CASSSPDKSNTGELFF. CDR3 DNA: TGTGCCAGCAGCTCTCCTGATAAGTCGAACACCGGGGAGCTGTTTTTT.

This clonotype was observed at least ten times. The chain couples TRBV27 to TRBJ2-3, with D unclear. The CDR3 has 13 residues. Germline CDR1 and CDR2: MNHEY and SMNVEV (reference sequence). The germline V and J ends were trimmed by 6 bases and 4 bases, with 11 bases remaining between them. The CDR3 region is CASRMKGPDTQYF. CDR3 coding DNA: TGTGCCAGCAGGATGAAGGGCCCAGATACGCAGTATTTT.

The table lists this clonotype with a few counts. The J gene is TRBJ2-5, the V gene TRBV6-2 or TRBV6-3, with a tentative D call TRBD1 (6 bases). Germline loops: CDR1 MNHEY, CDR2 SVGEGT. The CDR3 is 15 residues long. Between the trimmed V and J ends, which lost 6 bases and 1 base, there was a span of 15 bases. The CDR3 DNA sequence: TGTGCCAGCAGATACCGGGACACCCTCCAAGAGACCCAGTACTTC. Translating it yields CASRYRDTLQETQYF.

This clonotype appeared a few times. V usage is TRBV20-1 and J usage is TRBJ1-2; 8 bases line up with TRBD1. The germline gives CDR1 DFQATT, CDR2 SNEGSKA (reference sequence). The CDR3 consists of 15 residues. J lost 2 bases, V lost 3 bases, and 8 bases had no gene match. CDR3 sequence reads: CSARGYRQGNYGYTF. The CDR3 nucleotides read TGCAGTGCTAGGGGGTACAGACAGGGGAACTATGGCTACACCTTC.

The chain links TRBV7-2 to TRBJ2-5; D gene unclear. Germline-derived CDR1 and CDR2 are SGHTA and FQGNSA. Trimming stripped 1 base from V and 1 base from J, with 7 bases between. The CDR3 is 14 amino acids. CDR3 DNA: TGTGCCAGCAGCTTAGGAGGAAGCCAAGAGACCCAGTACTTC. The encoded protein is CASSLGGSQETQYF.

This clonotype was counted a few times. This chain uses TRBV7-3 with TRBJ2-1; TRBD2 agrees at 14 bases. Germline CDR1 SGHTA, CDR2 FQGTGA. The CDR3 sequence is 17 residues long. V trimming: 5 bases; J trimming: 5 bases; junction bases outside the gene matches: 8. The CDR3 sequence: CASSPTSGGASDNEQFF. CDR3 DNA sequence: TGTGCCAGCAGCCCGACTAGCGGGGGGGCTAGCGACAATGAGCAGTTCTTC. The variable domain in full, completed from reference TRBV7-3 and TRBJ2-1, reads GAGVSQTPSNKVTEKGKYVELRCDPISGHTALYWYRQSLGQGPEFLIYFQGTGAADDSGLPNDRFFAVRPEGSVSTLKIQRTERGDSAVYLCASSPTSGGASDNEQFFGPGTRLTVL.

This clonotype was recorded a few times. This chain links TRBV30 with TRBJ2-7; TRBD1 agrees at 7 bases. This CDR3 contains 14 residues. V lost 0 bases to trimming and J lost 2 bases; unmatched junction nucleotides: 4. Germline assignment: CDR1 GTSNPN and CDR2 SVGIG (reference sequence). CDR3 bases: TGTGCCTGGAGTGTAGGGACAGTTCCCTACGAGCAGTACTTC. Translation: CAWSVGTVPYEQYF.

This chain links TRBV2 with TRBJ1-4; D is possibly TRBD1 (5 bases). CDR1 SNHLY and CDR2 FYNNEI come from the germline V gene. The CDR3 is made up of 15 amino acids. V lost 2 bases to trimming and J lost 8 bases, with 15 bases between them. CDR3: CASSENGQGPEKLFF. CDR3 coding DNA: TGTGCCAGCAGTGAAAATGGGCAGGGCCCCGAAAAACTGTTTTTT.

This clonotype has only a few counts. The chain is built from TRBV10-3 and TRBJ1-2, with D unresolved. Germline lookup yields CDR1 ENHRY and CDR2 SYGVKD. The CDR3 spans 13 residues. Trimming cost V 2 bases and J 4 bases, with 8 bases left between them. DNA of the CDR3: TGTGCCATCAGTGAGACACAGACCTATGGCTACACCTTC. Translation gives CAISETQTYGYTF.

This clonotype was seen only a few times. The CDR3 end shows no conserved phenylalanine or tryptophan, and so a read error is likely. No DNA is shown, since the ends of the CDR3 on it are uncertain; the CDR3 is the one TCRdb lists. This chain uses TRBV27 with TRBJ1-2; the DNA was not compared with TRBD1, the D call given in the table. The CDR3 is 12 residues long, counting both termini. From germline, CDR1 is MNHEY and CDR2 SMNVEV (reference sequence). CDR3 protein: CASSPRSNAPRL.

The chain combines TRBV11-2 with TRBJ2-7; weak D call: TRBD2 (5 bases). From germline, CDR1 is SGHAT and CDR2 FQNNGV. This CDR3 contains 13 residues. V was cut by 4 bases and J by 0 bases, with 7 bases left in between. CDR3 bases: TGTGCCAGCAGCTACCGGGACTCCTACGAGCAGTACTTC. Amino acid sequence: CASSYRDSYEQYF.

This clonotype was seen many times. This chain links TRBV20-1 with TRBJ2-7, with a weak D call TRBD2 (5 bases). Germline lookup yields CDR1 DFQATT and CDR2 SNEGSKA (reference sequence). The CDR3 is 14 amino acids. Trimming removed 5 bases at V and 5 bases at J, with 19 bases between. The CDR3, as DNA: TGCAGTGCTTCCCTCCCGGGATCCTTAAACGAGCAGTACTTC. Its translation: CSASLPGSLNEQYF.

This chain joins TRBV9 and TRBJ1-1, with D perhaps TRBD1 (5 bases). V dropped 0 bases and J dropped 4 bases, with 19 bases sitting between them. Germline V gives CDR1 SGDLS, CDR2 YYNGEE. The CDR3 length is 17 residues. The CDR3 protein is CASSVAKEGLRTTEAFF. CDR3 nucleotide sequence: TGTGCCAGCAGCGTAGCTAAGGAGGGGCTAAGGACCACTGAAGCTTTCTTT.

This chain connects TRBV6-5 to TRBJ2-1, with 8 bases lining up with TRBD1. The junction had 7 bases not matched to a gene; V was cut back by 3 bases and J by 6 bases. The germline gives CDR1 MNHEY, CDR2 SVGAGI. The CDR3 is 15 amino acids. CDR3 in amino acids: CASSYPNRGSNEQFF. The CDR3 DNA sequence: TGTGCCAGCAGTTATCCAAACAGGGGGAGCAATGAGCAGTTCTTC.

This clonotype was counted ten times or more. CDR3 sequence (DNA): TGTGCCAGCACCACCACGCAGGGGAAATACAATGAGCAGTTCTTC. Translation: CASTTTQGKYNEQFF. The genes are TRBV6-5 and TRBJ2-1; tentative D call: TRBD1 (6 bases). The CDR3 contains 15 residues. From germline, CDR1 is MNHEY and CDR2 SVGAGI. The germline V and J ends were trimmed by 7 bases and 4 bases, with 17 bases remaining between them.

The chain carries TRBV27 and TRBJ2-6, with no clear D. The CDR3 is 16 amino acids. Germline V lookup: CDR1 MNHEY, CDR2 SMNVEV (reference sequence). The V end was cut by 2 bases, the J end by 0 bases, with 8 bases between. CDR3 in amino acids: CASSLRATSGANVLTF. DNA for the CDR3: TGTGCCAGCAGTTTAAGGGCAACCTCTGGGGCCAACGTCCTGACTTTC.

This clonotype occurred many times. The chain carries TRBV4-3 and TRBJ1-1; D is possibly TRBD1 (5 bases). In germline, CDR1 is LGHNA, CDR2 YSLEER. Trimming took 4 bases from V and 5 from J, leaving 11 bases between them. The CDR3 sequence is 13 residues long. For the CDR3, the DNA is TGCGCCAGCAGCCGGGGGGGAGAGACTGAAGCTTTCTTT. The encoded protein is CASSRGGETEAFF.

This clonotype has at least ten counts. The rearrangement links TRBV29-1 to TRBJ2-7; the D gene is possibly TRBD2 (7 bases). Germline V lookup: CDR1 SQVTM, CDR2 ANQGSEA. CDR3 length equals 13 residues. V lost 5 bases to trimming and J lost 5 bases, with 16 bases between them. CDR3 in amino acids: CSVRRGGRDEQYF. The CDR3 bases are TGCAGCGTTAGGAGGGGGGGCCGGGACGAGCAGTACTTC.